Presented here are 2 T cell receptor beta chains from one specimen sequenced in a study of CD8 T cells in Susac syndrome. About 0.5 to 1 ug RNA was reverse transcribed with random hexamers. Via MiXCR, TCRdb re-called the immunoSEQ multiplex PCR reads, giving one row per CDR3 protein. There are approximately 140,000 distinct CDR3 sequences in the sample; approximately 95% occur only once, and 0.095% to 0.14% lies in the top ten. The sequenced sample consisted of CD4+ T cells from PBMCs. These receptors originate from a human donor with multiple sclerosis.

The table lists this clonotype with a count of one. This chain uses TRBV20-1 with TRBJ2-1; D is uncertain. Deletions cut 6 bases from V and 9 bases from J, with 12 bases between. The length of the CDR3 is 11 residues. Germline V CDR1 and CDR2: DFQATT, SNEGSKA (reference sequence). The CDR3 loop reads CSAHLVGEQFF. DNA for the CDR3: TGCAGTGCCCACTTGGTGGGTGAGCAGTTCTTC.

V usage is TRBV20-1 and J usage is TRBJ1-5, with D maybe TRBD1 (5 bases). Germline V gene lookup returns CDR1 DFQATT and CDR2 SNEGSKA (reference sequence). The CDR3 extends over 16 amino acids. V was shortened by 1 base and J by 0 bases, with 13 bases between the two germline ends. CDR3 sequence: CSARVAGGNSNQPQHF. The CDR3 bases are TGCAGTGCTAGAGTAGCGGGGGGTAATAGCAATCAGCCCCAGCATTTT.